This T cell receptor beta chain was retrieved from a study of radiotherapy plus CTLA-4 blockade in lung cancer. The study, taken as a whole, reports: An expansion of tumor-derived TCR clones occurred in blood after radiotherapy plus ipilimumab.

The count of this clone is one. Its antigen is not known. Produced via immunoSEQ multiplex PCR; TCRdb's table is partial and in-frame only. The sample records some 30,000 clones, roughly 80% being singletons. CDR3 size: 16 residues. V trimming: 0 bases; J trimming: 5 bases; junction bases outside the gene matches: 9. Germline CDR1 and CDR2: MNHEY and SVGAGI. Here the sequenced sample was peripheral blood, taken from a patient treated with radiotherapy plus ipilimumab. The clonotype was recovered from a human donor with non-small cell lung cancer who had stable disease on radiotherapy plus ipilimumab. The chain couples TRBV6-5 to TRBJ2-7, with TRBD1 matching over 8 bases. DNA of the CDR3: TGTGCCAGCAGTTACTCCGGCGGACAGGGCGCCCACGAGCAGTACTTC. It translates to CASSYSGGQGAHEQYF.